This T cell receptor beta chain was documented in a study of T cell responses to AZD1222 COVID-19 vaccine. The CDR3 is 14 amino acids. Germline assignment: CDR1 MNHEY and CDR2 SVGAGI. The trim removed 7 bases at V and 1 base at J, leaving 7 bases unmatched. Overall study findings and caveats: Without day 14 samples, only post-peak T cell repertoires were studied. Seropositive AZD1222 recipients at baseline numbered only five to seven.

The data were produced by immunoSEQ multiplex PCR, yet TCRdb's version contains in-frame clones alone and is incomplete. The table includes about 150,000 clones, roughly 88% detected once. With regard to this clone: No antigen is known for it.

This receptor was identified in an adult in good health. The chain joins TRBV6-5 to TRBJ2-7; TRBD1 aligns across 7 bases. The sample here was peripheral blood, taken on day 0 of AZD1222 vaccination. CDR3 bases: TGTGCCAGCACGGGACAGATGGGATCCTACGAGCAGTACTTC. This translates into CASTGQMGSYEQYF.